This record looks at one T cell receptor (beta chain) sequence and its context. V was clipped by 6 bases and J by 5 bases; unmatched bases: 6. This CDR3 has 13 amino acids. Germline V gives CDR1 MDHEN, CDR2 SYDVKM. An absence of ophthalmopathy progression within 18 months meant stable Graves' hyperthyroidism. The sample is drawn from a study of T cells in Graves' hyperthyroidism and ophthalmopathy. RNA transcripts gave rise to amplified TCR beta CDR3 regions. In the first-round RT-PCR of the TCR CDR3, the HTBI primer set was used. TCRdb redid the calling of the multiplex PCR reads with MiXCR, one entry per CDR3 protein. This table holds roughly 380,000 distinct CDR3 sequences, roughly an eighth found once.

Sequences were obtained from blood. The clonotype was recovered from a woman under 30 with Graves' hyperthyroidism. The chain links TRBV28 to TRBJ2-7, with 8 bases fitting TRBD2. The CDR3 nucleotides are TGTGCCAGCAGCCAGCGGGAGAATAACGAGCAGTACTTC. It specifies CASSQRENNEQYF.